This T cell receptor (beta chain) originates from a study of T-cell memory formation after mild COVID-19 (dated by TCRdb to the early 2020s). At the level of the whole study: TCR sequence clusters from the two donors were found to be largely donor specific. T-cell clones expanding and contracting after mild COVID-19 in a couple of donors were tracked by longitudinal TCRalpha and TCRbeta repertoire sequencing. The cohort comprised two young, previously healthy adult volunteers, one female and one male. Findings and caveats that apply to the study as a whole: Clones that contracted from day 15 to 85 showed balanced CD4/CD8 phenotypes, whereas a second wave of clones that expanded from day 15 to 37 leaned towards CD4+. SARS-CoV-2 specificity was not confirmed for the second-wave clones peaking on day 37. The study included only a couple of mild cases, and larger cohorts that include severe cases with pre-infection samples were judged to be necessary. Some responding clones were detected in pre-infection memory, suggesting pre-existing cross-reactive memory T cells joined the SARS-CoV-2 response. Contracting CD4+ clones appeared mostly in the CM and EM memory subsets, whereas CD8+ clones were enriched in EMRA.

Ficoll-Paque density gradient centrifugation was the method used to isolate PBMCs. The CDR3 spans 15 residues, from the cysteine through the phenylalanine. Left in the record is the CDR3 DNA by itself, 45 bases read in frame from the first base. CDR1 and CDR2, looked up from the germline V gene, are KGHDR and SFDVKD. Trimming costs V 6 bases and J 1 base, and their ends lie 12 bases apart. This clonotype occurred many times. Its antigen is unknown. No base qualities exist here, and no much larger clone lies one base off it. Sequencing was performed on an Illumina NovaSeq 6000. cDNA libraries for TCRalpha and TCRbeta were prepared by 5'RACE using constant-segment primers, with sample barcodes and unique molecular identifiers added. Trizol reagent was used to extract RNA from every sample. The libraries were amplified in two PCR steps, and the second step added a second sample barcode and Illumina TruSeq adapters. Libraries were sequenced on an Illumina NovaSeq with 2 x 150 bp paired-end reads. In the source study's methods: The reads were demultiplexed and collapsed into UMI-guided consensus sequences using migec v1.2.7. Using mixcr v2.1.11, the UMI consensuses were aligned to TRA and TRB V and J templates and assembled into clonotypes. Expanded or contracted clonotypes were those called significant by both edgeR and NoisET, with noise models trained on biological replicates. edgeR calls used a false discovery rate-adjusted p below 0.01 and a log2 fold-change threshold of 1. As an exploratory analysis of dynamics, max-normalized trajectories of the 1000 most abundant clonotypes were examined with PCA combined with hierarchical clustering. Separately sequenced CD4+ and CD8+ repertoires were used to assign the CD4 or CD8 phenotype of responding clones. TCRdb reran the public reads through fastp at Q25 and MiXCR, keeping productive beta chains. Rows are unified per CDR3 protein, each entry keeping the most common DNA and genes. For this entry, the V and J calls and clone size follow TCRdb and not the study's own pipeline. Across this sample there are 29,000 or so distinct CDR3 sequences, with 12% seen only once. Jointly, the top ten make up approximately 16% of the sample.

The material sequenced was PBMCs or a T cell subset sorted from them (not recorded which). The rearrangement joined TRBV24-1 to TRBJ1-5; TRBD1 is perhaps the D gene, given 6 matching bases. The source is an adult woman who had mild COVID-19 (a few samples of this study predate the infection). The sample titles of this study are shuffled in the database, so cell type and time point are left out; the donor was told from shared clones. The CDR3 has the sequence CATSNGGLSNQPQHF. The DNA sequence follows: TGTGCCACCAGTAACGGGGGGCTGAGCAATCAGCCCCAGCATTTT.